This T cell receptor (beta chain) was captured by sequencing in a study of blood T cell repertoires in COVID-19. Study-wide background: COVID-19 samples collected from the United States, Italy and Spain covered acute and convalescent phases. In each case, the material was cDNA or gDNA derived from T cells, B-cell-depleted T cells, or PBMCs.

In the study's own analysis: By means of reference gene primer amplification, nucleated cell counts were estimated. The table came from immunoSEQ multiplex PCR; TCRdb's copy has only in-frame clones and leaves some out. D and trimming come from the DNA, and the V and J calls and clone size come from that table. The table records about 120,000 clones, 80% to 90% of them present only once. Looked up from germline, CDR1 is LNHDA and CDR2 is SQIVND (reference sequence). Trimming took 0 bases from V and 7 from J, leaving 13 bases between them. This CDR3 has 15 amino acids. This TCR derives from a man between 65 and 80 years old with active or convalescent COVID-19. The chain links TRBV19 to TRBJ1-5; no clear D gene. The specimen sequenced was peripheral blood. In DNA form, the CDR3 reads TGTGCCAGTAGTATAGATCGGGGAGGCGAACAGCCCCAGCATTTT. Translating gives CASSIDRGGEQPQHF. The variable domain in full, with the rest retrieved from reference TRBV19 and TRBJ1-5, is DGGITQSPKYLFRKEGQNVTLSCEQNLNHDAMYWYRQDPGQGLRLIYYSQIVNDFQKGDIAEGYSVSREKKESFPLTVTSAQKNPTAFYLCASSIDRGGEQPQHFGDGTRLSIL.